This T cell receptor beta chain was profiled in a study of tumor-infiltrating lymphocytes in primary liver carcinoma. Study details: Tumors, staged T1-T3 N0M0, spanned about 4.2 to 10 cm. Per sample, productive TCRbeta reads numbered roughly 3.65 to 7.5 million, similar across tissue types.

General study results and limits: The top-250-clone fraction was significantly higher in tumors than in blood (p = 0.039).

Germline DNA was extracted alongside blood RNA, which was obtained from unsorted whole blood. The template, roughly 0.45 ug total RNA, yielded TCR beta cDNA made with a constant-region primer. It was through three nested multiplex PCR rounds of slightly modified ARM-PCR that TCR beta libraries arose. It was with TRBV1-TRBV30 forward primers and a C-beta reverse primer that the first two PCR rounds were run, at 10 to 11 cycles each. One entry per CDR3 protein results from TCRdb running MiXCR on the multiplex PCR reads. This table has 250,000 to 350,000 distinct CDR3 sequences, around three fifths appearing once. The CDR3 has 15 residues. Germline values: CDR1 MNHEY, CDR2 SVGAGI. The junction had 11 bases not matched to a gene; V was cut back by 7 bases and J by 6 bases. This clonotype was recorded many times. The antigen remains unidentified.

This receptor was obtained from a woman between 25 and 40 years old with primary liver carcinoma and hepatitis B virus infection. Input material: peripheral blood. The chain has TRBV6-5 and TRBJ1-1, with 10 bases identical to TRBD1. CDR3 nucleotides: TGTGCCAGCACCAGACAGGGGGCGAGTGGGCCTGAAGCTTTCTTT. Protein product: CASTRQGASGPEAFF.